The subject of this entry is one T cell receptor (beta chain). Its target is not known. This sample is part of a study of T cells expressing NK-cell markers. Turning to the study itself: Among eight sequenced donors, seven carried HCMV seropositivity while one was seronegative. Study-wide findings and caveats: These clonotypes also led the CD3+CD56-NKG2C+ fraction in a few donors.

From its re-call of the 5' RACE reads, TCRdb lists each CDR3 protein once, without DNA. This sample's table has some 410,000 distinct CDR3 sequences. This clonotype was sampled from a woman aged 18-70 years in good health. What was sequenced was blood T cells: a sorted CD56 or NKG2C T cell subset, CD4+ or CD8+ T cells, or bulk PBMC T cells (not recorded which).

The CDR3 here is CASSLARQGARNIQYF. The rearrangement uses TRBV7-9 and TRBJ2-4; the TCRdb call, TRBD1, lacks DNA for checking. The V gene's germline CDR1 is SEHNR and CDR2 FQNEAQ (reference sequence). The CDR3 contains 16 residues.